One sample yielded the 29 T cell receptor beta chains listed below, sequenced in a study of blood T cell repertoires in COVID-19. Here immunoSEQ multiplex PCR was the method, and the copy in TCRdb shows in-frame clones only, minus some. The sample shows around 46,000 clones, approximately 83% of them seen only once. Input material: peripheral blood. The receptors stem from a woman of 80 years or more with COVID-19, enrolled during active disease.

The gene calls are TRBV6-1 and TRBJ1-2, with a possible D match to TRBD1 (5 bases). V lost 0 bases and J lost 5, with 7 bases in between. Germline lookup yields CDR1 MNHNS and CDR2 SASEGT. The CDR3 is 13 residues long. CDR3 loop: CASSEAAGYGYTF. CDR3 nucleotide sequence: TGTGCCAGCAGTGAAGCAGCAGGGTATGGCTACACCTTC.

The gene calls are TRBV19 and TRBJ1-1; TRBD1 matches 9 bases. V trimming: 3 bases; J trimming: 3 bases; junction bases outside the gene matches: 14. Per the germline V gene, CDR1 is LNHDA and CDR2 is SQIVND (reference sequence). The CDR3 length is 18 residues. In DNA, the CDR3 is TGTGCCAGTAGTATCCCCGGGACAGGGATTGGGGTAGACACTGAAGCTTTCTTT. It codes for CASSIPGTGIGVDTEAFF.

This clone appeared a few times. The chain has TRBV9 and TRBJ1-3; 7 nucleotides agree with TRBD1. Germline values: CDR1 SGDLS, CDR2 YYNGEE. J gave up 2 bases and V 7 bases, and 6 bases lay outside the gene matches. The CDR3 is made up of 14 amino acids. DNA for the CDR3: TGTGCCAGCGACGGGACAGAAACTGGAAACACCATATATTTT. It translates to CASDGTETGNTIYF. The variable domain in full, completed from reference TRBV9 and TRBJ1-3, reads DSGVTQTPKHLITATGQRVTLRCSPRSGDLSVYWYQQSLDQGLQFLIQYYNGEERAKGNILERFSAQQFPDLHSELNLSSLELGDSALYFCASDGTETGNTIYFGEGSWLTVV.

This chain joins TRBV5-1 and TRBJ2-7; TRBD1 agrees at 11 bases. In germline, CDR1 is SGHRS, CDR2 YFSETQ. The V and J ends lost 4 bases and 4 bases, in that order; junction bases with no gene match: 4. The CDR3 is made up of 14 amino acids. The CDR3 here is CASSLGTGGYEQYF. CDR3 nucleotide sequence: TGCGCCAGCAGCCTCGGGACAGGGGGTTACGAGCAGTACTTC. Filled out from reference TRBV5-1 and TRBJ2-7, the complete variable domain reads KAGVTQTPRYLIKTRGQQVTLSCSPISGHRSVSWYQQTPGQGLQFLFEYFSETQRNKGNFPGRFSGRQFSNSRSEMNVSTLELGDSALYLCASSLGTGGYEQYFGPGTRLTVT.

This clone was seen a single time. The chain joins TRBV7-2 to TRBJ1-2; the D gene is possibly TRBD1 (5 bases). Germline V gene sequence: CDR1 SGHTA, CDR2 FQGNSA. This CDR3 is 13 amino acids long. V was pared by 2 bases and J by 8 bases, with 12 bases between. The CDR3 DNA reads TGTGCCAGCAGCTTACCCACAGGCTCGGGCTACACCTTC. Protein: CASSLPTGSGYTF. The whole variable domain, remainder taken from reference TRBV7-2 and TRBJ1-2, is GAGVSQSPSNKVTEKGKDVELRCDPISGHTALYWYRQSLGQGLEFLIYFQGNSAPDKSGLPSDRFSAERTGGSVSTLTIQRTQQEDSAVYLCASSLPTGSGYTFGSGTRLTVV.

The rearrangement links TRBV18 to TRBJ2-3, with D uncertain. The CDR3 covers 14 residues. V shed 3 bases and J shed 6 bases, with 13 bases lying between them. The germline CDR1 and CDR2 sequences are KGHSH and LQKENI. Here the CDR3 reads CASSPAVPPDTQYF. The CDR3 nucleotides read TGTGCCAGCTCACCGGCCGTTCCCCCCGATACGCAGTATTTT.

The rearrangement uses TRBV6-5 and TRBJ1-5; 7 positions match TRBD1. Germline CDR1 and CDR2: MNHEY and SVGAGI. The CDR3 runs 13 residues. The J segment lost 4 bases and the V segment lost 6 bases, leaving 3 bases of the junction unmatched. The CDR3 loop is CASRDRDNQPQHF. CDR3 nucleotides: TGTGCCAGCAGAGACAGGGATAATCAGCCCCAGCATTTT.

V and J are TRBV19 and TRBJ2-1; D call uncertain. Germline CDR1 reads LNHDA; CDR2 reads SQIVND (reference sequence). The CDR3 consists of 15 residues. Trimming left V 1 base short and J 4 bases short, with 11 bases between. CDR3 in amino acids: CASSIGRQAYNEQFF. CDR3 nucleotide sequence: TGTGCCAGTAGTATAGGAAGGCAGGCTTACAATGAGCAGTTCTTC. Complete variable domain (other parts from reference TRBV19 and TRBJ2-1): DGGITQSPKYLFRKEGQNVTLSCEQNLNHDAMYWYRQDPGQGLRLIYYSQIVNDFQKGDIAEGYSVSREKKESFPLTVTSAQKNPTAFYLCASSIGRQAYNEQFFGPGTRLTVL.

This clone appeared a few times. The CDR3 region is CASSSTGGISPLHF. The CDR3 nucleotides are TGTGCCAGCAGTTCCACAGGGGGCATTTCACCCCTCCACTTT. The chain uses TRBV2 and TRBJ1-6, with 9 bases lining up with TRBD1. Germline V lookup: CDR1 SNHLY, CDR2 FYNNEI. The trim removed 5 bases at V and 9 bases at J, leaving 5 bases unmatched. CDR3 length: 14 residues.

The CDR3 sequence is CASSIEGRFDTEAFF. The CDR3 DNA sequence: TGTGCCAGTAGTATAGAGGGCAGGTTCGACACTGAAGCTTTCTTT. The J gene is TRBJ1-1, the V gene TRBV19, with unresolved D. CDR3 length: 15 residues. The V end was cut by 0 bases, the J end by 3 bases, with 11 bases between. In germline, CDR1 is LNHDA, CDR2 SQIVND (reference sequence).

This sequence joins TRBV5-1 and TRBJ1-1; 10 positions agree with TRBD1. Germline loops: CDR1 SGHRS, CDR2 YFSETQ. CDR3 length equals 17 residues. V lost 4 bases to trimming and J lost 0 bases; unmatched junction nucleotides: 9. The CDR3 nucleotides are TGCGCCAGCAGCAGCCGGGACAGGGGAACTATGAACACTGAAGCTTTCTTT. This encodes CASSSRDRGTMNTEAFF.

V usage is TRBV6-4 and J usage is TRBJ1-1, with D hard to call. V was clipped by 6 bases and J by 0 bases, with 8 bases between them. There are 13 residues in the CDR3. CDR1 and CDR2 from the germline V gene are MRHNA and SNTAGT. CDR3 nucleotide sequence: TGTGCCAGCAGCCCGCAGATGAACACTGAAGCTTTCTTT. Translated, it gives CASSPQMNTEAFF.

The V gene is TRBV13, the J gene TRBJ1-1; D possibly corresponds to TRBD1 (6 bases). V dropped 4 bases and J dropped 5 bases, with 11 bases sitting between them. Germline V gene sequence: CDR1 PRHDT, CDR2 FYEKMQ (reference sequence). The CDR3 length is 13 residues. The DNA for the CDR3 is TGTGCCAGCAGCTACAGGGACGGGACTGAAGCTTTCTTT. This gives the protein CASSYRDGTEAFF.

This clone was seen just once. The V call is TRBV28, the J call TRBJ1-2; D possibly corresponds to TRBD1 (6 bases). V was pared by 4 bases and J by 3 bases, with 9 bases between. Germline CDR1 is MDHEN and CDR2 is SYDVKM. This CDR3 has 13 amino acids. CDR3 sequence: CASSSTGYYGYTF. CDR3 DNA sequence: TGTGCCAGCAGTTCGACAGGTTACTATGGCTACACCTTC.

The chain carries TRBV5-1 and TRBJ1-4, with a weak D call TRBD1 (6 bases). The V end was cut by 4 bases, the J end by 3 bases, with 13 bases between. Germline CDR1 is SGHRS and CDR2 is YFSETQ. The CDR3 runs to 15 residues. In nucleotides, the CDR3 is TGCGCCAGCAGCCCACAGGGAGGGGCTAATGAAAAACTGTTTTTT. The encoded protein is CASSPQGGANEKLFF. Using reference TRBV5-1 and TRBJ1-4 for the parts outside the CDR3, the full variable domain is KAGVTQTPRYLIKTRGQQVTLSCSPISGHRSVSWYQQTPGQGLQFLFEYFSETQRNKGNFPGRFSGRQFSNSRSEMNVSTLELGDSALYLCASSPQGGANEKLFFGSGTQLSVL.

The chain is built from TRBV27 and TRBJ2-7; 7 bases line up with TRBD2. The CDR3 loop spans 15 amino acids. CDR1 and CDR2 from the germline V gene are MNHEY and SMNVEV (reference sequence). After removal of 4 bases from V and 0 bases from J, the junction contained 6 bases not matched to a gene. The CDR3 loop is CASSSPSGSSYEQYF. CDR3 coding DNA: TGTGCCAGCAGTTCCCCTAGCGGAAGCTCCTACGAGCAGTACTTC.

This chain uses TRBV20-1 with TRBJ1-5; weak D call: TRBD1 (6 bases). This CDR3 is 14 amino acids long. Germline lookup yields CDR1 DFQATT and CDR2 SNEGSKA (reference sequence). Trimming stripped 3 bases from V and 7 bases from J, with 16 bases between. The CDR3 reads CSASPRQDFQPQHF. DNA of the CDR3: TGCAGTGCTAGTCCTCGACAGGATTTCCAGCCCCAGCATTTT.

The chain uses TRBV5-1 and TRBJ2-7; 9 bases are a match to TRBD1. This CDR3 contains 13 residues. Unmatched junction bases numbered 4, after V lost 3 bases and J lost 6 bases. CDR1 and CDR2 from the germline V gene are SGHRS and YFSETQ. The CDR3, as DNA: TGCGCCAGCAGCTCCGGGACAGGGCCCGAGCAGTACTTC. It specifies CASSSGTGPEQYF.

The V and J genes are TRBV11-2 and TRBJ1-5; D unclear. V was shortened by 1 base and J by 7 bases, with 5 bases between the two germline ends. This CDR3 has 12 amino acids. Germline V lookup: CDR1 SGHAT, CDR2 FQNNGV. CDR3 DNA sequence: TGTGCCAGCAGCTTAGGGAGCCAGCCCCAGCATTTT. This encodes CASSLGSQPQHF.

The J gene is TRBJ1-4, the V gene TRBV19; 10 nucleotides match TRBD1. Trimming removed 5 bases from V and 4 bases from J; junction bases left unmatched: 10. The CDR3 loop spans 17 amino acids. The V gene's germline CDR1 is LNHDA and CDR2 SQIVND (reference sequence). CDR3 in DNA: TGTGCCAGTAGTGTGCCGGGACAGGGGTTAGGTAATGAAAAACTGTTTTTT. It specifies CASSVPGQGLGNEKLFF.

The chain couples TRBV6-2 or TRBV6-3 to TRBJ2-4, with D possibly being TRBD1 (6 bases). The germline V gene has CDR1 MNHEY and CDR2 SVGEGT. V was pared by 2 bases and J by 1 base, with 12 bases between. The CDR3 length is 16 residues. The CDR3 DNA sequence: TGTGCCAGCAGTTACCAGGGGACCGTGGCCAAAAACATTCAGTACTTC. Protein sequence: CASSYQGTVAKNIQYF.

The V gene is TRBV12-5, the J gene TRBJ2-1, with 10 bases fitting TRBD2. The CDR3 extends over 15 amino acids. Losses at the gene ends were 5 bases for V and 1 base for J; bases not matched to a gene: 2. Germline-derived CDR1 and CDR2 are LGHNT and FRNRAP. The CDR3 here is CASGGGLASYNEQFF. The DNA for the CDR3 is TGTGCTAGTGGTGGGGGACTAGCGTCCTACAATGAGCAGTTCTTC.

The CDR3 bases are TGTGCCAGCAGTATCGGACAGGCAGGGTCGGAAGCTTTCTTT. Translated: CASSIGQAGSEAFF. This sequence joins TRBV28 and TRBJ1-1; TRBD1 matches 7 bases. The CDR3 contains 14 residues. Looked up from germline, CDR1 is MDHEN and CDR2 is SYDVKM. V lost 5 bases and J lost 8; bases outside the gene matches: 11.

This sequence joins TRBV4-3 and TRBJ2-1; 10 positions match TRBD2. There are 18 residues in the CDR3. CDR1 is LGHNA and CDR2 is YSLEER in the germline V gene. V shed 1 base, J shed 4 bases, and the junction held 10 bases outside the gene matches. CDR3 region: CASSQVPSTSGKYNEQFF. In DNA, the CDR3 is TGCGCCAGCAGCCAAGTTCCCTCTACTAGCGGGAAATACAATGAGCAGTTCTTC.

The chain carries TRBV6-5 and TRBJ1-1, with D uncertain. The V gene's germline CDR1 is MNHEY and CDR2 SVGAGI. The CDR3 has 11 residues. Trimming left V 6 bases short and J 8 bases short, with 10 bases between. DNA for the CDR3: TGTGCCAGCAGAGATTTTGAGGAAGCTTTCTTT. Protein: CASRDFEEAFF.

The CDR3 is CASSLGQGYNSPLHF. CDR3 in DNA: TGTGCCAGCAGCTTAGGACAGGGCTATAATTCACCCCTCCACTTT. J is TRBJ1-6 and V is TRBV5-5, with TRBD1 identical over 8 bases. The CDR3 consists of 15 residues. The V segment lost 2 bases and the J segment 3 bases; nucleotides outside the gene matches: 1. Per germline, CDR1 SGHKS and CDR2 YYEKEE (reference sequence).

The J gene is TRBJ2-2, the V gene TRBV7-8; possibly TRBD1 for D (5 bases). Germline V gives CDR1 SGHVS, CDR2 FQNEAQ. There are 13 residues in the CDR3. With 5 bases removed from V and 5 bases from J, the gap between germline ends came to 9 bases. The CDR3 DNA sequence: TGTGCCAGCAGCCGCAGGGAAACCGGGGAGCTGTTTTTT. Translated: CASSRRETGELFF.

This clone was counted once. The gene calls are TRBV5-4 and TRBJ2-1; tentative D call: TRBD2 (5 bases). The V gene lost 1 base and the J gene lost 8 bases, with 16 bases spanning the gap. The CDR3 is 15 residues long. Germline V gene sequence: CDR1 SGHNT, CDR2 YYREEE (reference sequence). The CDR3 DNA is TGTGCCAGCAGCTTGAGGGCGACTATCATCGATGAGCAGTTCTTC. It yields the protein CASSLRATIIDEQFF.

The gene calls are TRBV11-3 and TRBJ2-5, with 11 nucleotides matching TRBD1. Trimming took 5 bases from V and 4 from J; bases not matched to a gene: 6. CDR3 length: 15 amino acids. CDR1 and CDR2 (germline): SGHNT, YENEEA. Here the CDR3 DNA reads TGTGCCAGCAGCCAAGGGACAGGGGGTTTAGAGACCCAGTACTTC. This translates into CASSQGTGGLETQYF.